Described below is a single T cell receptor beta chain sequence and its context. Using RNA transcripts as the source, TCR beta CDR3 regions were amplified. HTBI primers were used for first-round RT-PCR of the TCR CDR3. TCRdb itself ran the multiplex PCR reads through MiXCR, one entry per CDR3 protein. The sample includes roughly 250,000 distinct CDR3 sequences, about 20% of them seen just once. The sample belongs to a study of T cells in Graves' hyperthyroidism and ophthalmopathy. The germline V and J ends were trimmed by 7 bases and 8 bases, with 18 bases remaining between them. The CDR3 extends over 15 amino acids. Germline V lookup: CDR1 LNHDA, CDR2 SQIVND (reference sequence).

Sequenced input: blood. This clonotype was obtained from a man aged 25 to 45 with Graves' ophthalmopathy. The chain links TRBV19 to TRBJ1-6, with TRBD1 as a possible D gene (6 bases). The DNA of the CDR3 is TGTGCCAGTACCTCACAGGGAGGGCGGCATTCACCCCTCCACTTT. It translates to CASTSQGGRHSPLHF.